This T cell receptor beta chain came from a study of T cell responses to AZD1222 COVID-19 vaccine. Study-level findings and limits: Clonal diversity was possibly underestimated; the donors were predominantly white British and more often female. The study found vaccine-associated CD4 TCRs spanning spike, dominant at 160-218 and 743-854.

A word on this clone: Its antigen remains unidentified.

Germline V gives CDR1 MDHEN, CDR2 SYDVKM. There are 12 residues in the CDR3. V lost 8 bases and J 5 bases, leaving 10 bases between the germline ends. Libraries were prepared by immunoSEQ multiplex PCR; TCRdb keeps only in-frame clonotypes and omits some of them. This sample has about 96,000 clones, with 70% to 90% found just once. The TCR originated in an adult in good health. Sequenced material: peripheral blood, taken on day 0 of AZD1222 vaccination. V and J are TRBV28 and TRBJ1-5; D remains unclear. CDR3 bases: TGTGCCAGCGTACAGTTTGATCAGCCCCAGCATTTT. Protein: CASVQFDQPQHF.